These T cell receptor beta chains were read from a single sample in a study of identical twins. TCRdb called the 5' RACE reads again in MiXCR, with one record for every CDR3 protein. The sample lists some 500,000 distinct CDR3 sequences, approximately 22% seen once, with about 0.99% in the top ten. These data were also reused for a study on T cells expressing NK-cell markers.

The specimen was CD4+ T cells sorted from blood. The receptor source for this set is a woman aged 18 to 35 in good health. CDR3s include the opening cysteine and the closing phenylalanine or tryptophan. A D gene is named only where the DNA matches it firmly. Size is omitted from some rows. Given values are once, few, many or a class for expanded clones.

CDR3 DNA: TGTGCCAGCAGTTCCAGGGGGCATACGCAGTATTTT; CDR3 protein: CASSSRGHTQYF; J gene: TRBJ2-3; D gene: TRBD1; V gene: TRBV6-5; clone size: few
CDR3 DNA: TGCGCCAGCAGTCCAGAGCAGTTTAATTCACCCCTCCACTTT; CDR3 protein: CASSPEQFNSPLHF; J gene: TRBJ1-6; D gene: NA; V gene: TRBV23-1; clone size: NA
CDR3 DNA: TGTGCCAGCAGCGACAGAAGTTATGGCTACACCTTC; CDR3 protein: CASSDRSYGYTF; J gene: TRBJ1-2; D gene: NA; V gene: TRBV6-1; clone size: few
CDR3 DNA: TGCGCCAGCAGCACCCGCCAGGGACGCCAATCTGGGGCCAACGTCCTGACTTTC; CDR3 protein: CASSTRQGRQSGANVLTF; J gene: TRBJ2-6; D gene: NA; V gene: TRBV10-1; clone size: few
CDR3 DNA: TGTGCCACCGAAGGACAGGGTAACACTGAAGCTTTCTTT; CDR3 protein: CATEGQGNTEAFF; J gene: TRBJ1-1; D gene: TRBD1; V gene: TRBV10-3; clone size: NA
CDR3 DNA: TGCGCCAGCAGCCCGCTAGGGCGAGCAGATACGCAGTATTTT; CDR3 protein: CASSPLGRADTQYF; J gene: TRBJ2-3; D gene: NA; V gene: TRBV5-1; clone size: NA
CDR3 DNA: TGTGCCAGTAGTCCCGCTAGAAGATACAATGAGCAGTTCTTC; CDR3 protein: CASSPARRYNEQFF; J gene: TRBJ2-1; D gene: NA; V gene: TRBV19; clone size: NA
CDR3 DNA: TGTGCCACCAGTGGAAAGTCGCTGCCCCCTACGCAGTATTTT; CDR3 protein: CATSGKSLPPTQYF; J gene: TRBJ2-3; D gene: NA; V gene: TRBV24-1; clone size: few
CDR3 DNA: TGTGCCAGCAGCTTAGAGGCAGGGCGCAATCAGCCCCAGCATTTT; CDR3 protein: CASSLEAGRNQPQHF; J gene: TRBJ1-5; D gene: NA; V gene: TRBV7-6; clone size: few
CDR3 DNA: TGTGCCAGCAGCCTATCGACAGTAGAAGCTTTCTTT; CDR3 protein: CASSLSTVEAFF; J gene: TRBJ1-1; D gene: NA; V gene: TRBV3-1; clone size: NA
CDR3 DNA: TGCAGTGCTCCCAATTGGGCTAGCGGGAGAAGCTCCTACAATGAGCAGTTCTTC; CDR3 protein: CSAPNWASGRSSYNEQFF; J gene: TRBJ2-1; D gene: TRBD2; V gene: TRBV20-1; clone size: NA
CDR3 DNA: TGCAGCGTTGAAGATCCTAGGGCAGGGGGGAACACCGGGGAGCTGTTTTTT; CDR3 protein: CSVEDPRAGGNTGELFF; J gene: TRBJ2-2; D gene: TRBD1; V gene: TRBV29-1; clone size: NA
CDR3 DNA: TGTGCCAGTAGTATAGAGGGTTACGAGCAGTACTTC; CDR3 protein: CASSIEGYEQYF; J gene: TRBJ2-7; D gene: NA; V gene: TRBV19; clone size: NA
CDR3 DNA: TGTGCCAGCAGCCATAATAGCCGCATGCGGGAGACCCAGTACTTC; CDR3 protein: CASSHNSRMRETQYF; J gene: TRBJ2-5; D gene: NA; V gene: TRBV14; clone size: NA
CDR3 DNA: TGCAGTGCTCAAGATGGGGCAGTGCAAGAGACCCAGTACTTC; CDR3 protein: CSAQDGAVQETQYF; J gene: TRBJ2-5; D gene: NA; V gene: TRBV20-1; clone size: NA
CDR3 DNA: TGTGCCAGCTCATCGCAGCGGGAGCCCGGAGAGACCCAGTACTTC; CDR3 protein: CASSSQREPGETQYF; J gene: TRBJ2-5; D gene: TRBD2; V gene: TRBV18; clone size: few
CDR3 DNA: TGTGCCATCAGTGAGTCCGGCCGGGCAGATACGCAGTATTTT; CDR3 protein: CAISESGRADTQYF; J gene: TRBJ2-3; D gene: NA; V gene: TRBV10-3; clone size: few
CDR3 DNA: TGCAGTGCTAGACCGGGGAACCCACGTGGAGATACGCAGTATTTT; CDR3 protein: CSARPGNPRGDTQYF; J gene: TRBJ2-3; D gene: NA; V gene: TRBV20-1; clone size: NA
CDR3 DNA: TGTGCCAGCAGCCAAGATTGGTCGAGAAATGAGCAGTTCTTC; CDR3 protein: CASSQDWSRNEQFF; J gene: TRBJ2-1; D gene: NA; V gene: TRBV3-1; clone size: NA
CDR3 DNA: TGCGCCAGCAGCTTATTAGCGGGGGGGCTACAAAATGAGCAGTTCTTC; CDR3 protein: CASSLLAGGLQNEQFF; J gene: TRBJ2-1; D gene: TRBD2; V gene: TRBV5-1; clone size: NA
CDR3 DNA: TGTGCCAGCAGCTTAGGAGCGGGGGGTCGAGGTACGCAGTATTTT; CDR3 protein: CASSLGAGGRGTQYF; J gene: TRBJ2-3; D gene: TRBD2; V gene: TRBV7-2; clone size: many
CDR3 DNA: TGCGCCAGCAGCCAAGGCCCAGAGAATGAGCAGTTCTTC; CDR3 protein: CASSQGPENEQFF; J gene: TRBJ2-1; D gene: NA; V gene: TRBV4-3; clone size: many
CDR3 DNA: TGTGCCAGCAGGGCGAACTCGCTGACTAGCGGTAGCACAGATACGCAGTATTTT; CDR3 protein: CASRANSLTSGSTDTQYF; J gene: TRBJ2-3; D gene: TRBD2; V gene: TRBV11-1; clone size: many
CDR3 DNA: TGCAGTGCTAGAGATCTCCGCGCGAACACCGGGGAGCTGTTTTTT; CDR3 protein: CSARDLRANTGELFF; J gene: TRBJ2-2; D gene: NA; V gene: TRBV20-1; clone size: few
CDR3 DNA: TGCGCCAGCAGCACAAGCACGAACACCGGGGAGCTGTTTTTT; CDR3 protein: CASSTSTNTGELFF; J gene: TRBJ2-2; D gene: NA; V gene: TRBV5-1; clone size: NA
CDR3 DNA: TGTGCCAGCAGTGCCGGGCAGCCCTATGGCTACACCTTC; CDR3 protein: CASSAGQPYGYTF; J gene: TRBJ1-2; D gene: NA; V gene: TRBV6-1; clone size: NA
CDR3 DNA: TGTGCCAGCAGCTTGACAGTGAACCTTGAAGCTTTCTTT; CDR3 protein: CASSLTVNLEAFF; J gene: TRBJ1-1; D gene: NA; V gene: TRBV5-6; clone size: NA
CDR3 DNA: TGTGCCAGCAGTATTAGCGGGATCACAGATACGCAGTATTTT; CDR3 protein: CASSISGITDTQYF; J gene: TRBJ2-3; D gene: TRBD2; V gene: TRBV11-2; clone size: NA
CDR3 DNA: TGCAGTGCTCCCAAGCGGGGGGGATTCTACGAGCAGTACTTC; CDR3 protein: CSAPKRGGFYEQYF; J gene: TRBJ2-7; D gene: TRBD2; V gene: TRBV20-1; clone size: few
CDR3 DNA: TGCAGTGCTACCGGGACACTGTATGGCTACACCTTC; CDR3 protein: CSATGTLYGYTF; J gene: TRBJ1-2; D gene: NA; V gene: TRBV20-1; clone size: few
CDR3 DNA: TGTGCCAGCAGCCGCGGGACAGGGGGCGGCTACACCTTC; CDR3 protein: CASSRGTGGGYTF; J gene: TRBJ1-2; D gene: TRBD1; V gene: TRBV7-9; clone size: few
CDR3 DNA: TGCAGTGCACCCGACACGACCGGGGCCAACGTCCTGACTTTC; CDR3 protein: CSAPDTTGANVLTF; J gene: TRBJ2-6; D gene: NA; V gene: TRBV20-1; clone size: NA
CDR3 DNA: TGTGCCACCAGTGACTCCAGACAGGGGGACAATGAGCAGTTCTTC; CDR3 protein: CATSDSRQGDNEQFF; J gene: TRBJ2-1; D gene: TRBD1; V gene: TRBV24-1; clone size: few
CDR3 DNA: TGCAGTGCTAGCCCTAGCGGGAGGTTGGGGGAGCAGTTCTTC; CDR3 protein: CSASPSGRLGEQFF; J gene: TRBJ2-1; D gene: TRBD2; V gene: TRBV20-1; clone size: once
CDR3 DNA: TGTGCCATCAACCATCACCGGGACTCCCCACCCTACGAGCAGTACTTC; CDR3 protein: CAINHHRDSPPYEQYF; J gene: TRBJ2-7; D gene: NA; V gene: TRBV10-3; clone size: once
CDR3 DNA: TGTGCCACCAGTGATTTCAGGACTAATCAGCCCCAGCATTTT; CDR3 protein: CATSDFRTNQPQHF; J gene: TRBJ1-5; D gene: NA; V gene: TRBV24-1; clone size: NA
CDR3 DNA: TGCAGCGTTGAAGATCAACCCAGCTCCGAGCAGTACTTC; CDR3 protein: CSVEDQPSSEQYF; J gene: TRBJ2-7; D gene: NA; V gene: TRBV29-1; clone size: NA
CDR3 DNA: TGCAGCGCGAAATTGGGACTAGCCGGGGAGCTGTTTTTT; CDR3 protein: CSAKLGLAGELFF; J gene: TRBJ2-2; D gene: TRBD2; V gene: TRBV20-1; clone size: NA
CDR3 DNA: TGTGCCAGCAGCTTGGGACAGGGGCCGTCCTACAATGAGCAGTTCTTC; CDR3 protein: CASSLGQGPSYNEQFF; J gene: TRBJ2-1; D gene: TRBD1; V gene: TRBV5-5; clone size: few
CDR3 DNA: TGTGCCAGCAGTTACGCGGGATGGGGCAATGAGCAGTTCTTC; CDR3 protein: CASSYAGWGNEQFF; J gene: TRBJ2-1; D gene: NA; V gene: TRBV6-2/TRBV6-3; clone size: NA
CDR3 DNA: TGTGCCAGCTCACCGACTAGCGGGTTTGGGGAGCAGTACTTC; CDR3 protein: CASSPTSGFGEQYF; J gene: TRBJ2-7; D gene: TRBD2; V gene: TRBV18; clone size: NA
CDR3 DNA: TGTGCCAGCAGTTCCCCGTTGAGCGGGGGTTTAGAGACCCAGTACTTC; CDR3 protein: CASSSPLSGGLETQYF; J gene: TRBJ2-5; D gene: TRBD2; V gene: TRBV12-3/TRBV12-4; clone size: NA